This T cell receptor beta chain was captured in a study of blood T cell repertoires in COVID-19. Study-level background: There were acute and convalescent COVID-19 samples, and they came from the United States, Italy and Spain. Nucleic acid was either cDNA or gDNA, and it came from T cells, B-cell-depleted T cells, or PBMCs.

This CDR3 comprises 16 residues. Per germline, CDR1 SNHLY and CDR2 FYNNEI. With 7 bases clipped from V and 5 bases from J, the junction kept 11 bases outside the gene matches. Per the original data handling: Amplification from reference gene primers served as the basis for estimated nucleated cell counts. TCRdb keeps only in-frame clones here, not all; method: immunoSEQ multiplex PCR. Clonal size and the V and J genes are those of that table, whereas D and trimming came from the DNA. In the table there are 400,000 or so clones, about 88% of which are singletons. This chain connects TRBV2 to TRBJ2-2; 9 bases match TRBD2. This TCR was sampled from a human donor in a cohort sampled during active COVID-19. Sequenced material: peripheral blood. In DNA, the CDR3 is TGTGCCAGCACTTTAGCGGGAGAGGATTTAACCGGGGAGCTGTTTTTT. It encodes CASTLAGEDLTGELFF.